These 8 T cell receptor beta chains share one sample of origin, sequenced in a study of cytomegalovirus exposure and HLA in healthy donors. Libraries were prepared by immunoSEQ multiplex PCR; TCRdb keeps only in-frame clonotypes and omits some of them. This sample has roughly 190,000 clones, with around nine tenths found just once. The sample consisted of PBMCs. The receptors shown here come from a man aged 25 to 40 in good health and CMV-seropositive.

The chain combines TRBV5-1 with TRBJ2-2; D remains unclear. V gave up 0 bases and J gave up 0 bases, with 9 bases separating them. The CDR3 runs to 16 residues. Germline CDR1 reads SGHRS; CDR2 reads YFSETQ. CDR3 protein: CASSLAGTTNTGELFF. DNA of the CDR3: TGCGCCAGCAGCTTGGCCGGTACAACGAACACCGGGGAGCTGTTTTTT. The whole variable domain, filled in from reference TRBV5-1 and TRBJ2-2, reads KAGVTQTPRYLIKTRGQQVTLSCSPISGHRSVSWYQQTPGQGLQFLFEYFSETQRNKGNFPGRFSGRQFSNSRSEMNVSTLELGDSALYLCASSLAGTTNTGELFFGEGSRLTVL.

This sequence joins TRBV30 and TRBJ2-7; a weak D match, TRBD1 (6 bases). V lost 0 bases and J 0 bases, leaving 9 bases between the germline ends. The CDR3 runs to 14 residues. Germline loops: CDR1 GTSNPN, CDR2 SVGIG (reference sequence). This CDR3 is CAWSVGQSSYEQYF. Here the CDR3 DNA reads TGTGCCTGGAGTGTCGGACAGAGCTCCTACGAGCAGTACTTC. Drawing the rest from reference TRBV30 and TRBJ2-7, the complete variable domain is SQTIHQWPATLVQPVGSPLSLECTVEGTSNPNLYWYRQAAGRGLQLLFYSVGIGQISSEVPQNLSASRPQDRQFILSSKKLLLSDSGFYLCAWSVGQSSYEQYFGPGTRLTVT.

The chain has TRBV5-6 and TRBJ2-2, with D possibly matching TRBD1 (5 bases). The CDR3 length is 15 residues. V lost 3 bases and J 7 bases, leaving 16 bases between the germline ends. Per germline, CDR1 SGHDT and CDR2 YYEEEE. The CDR3: CASSSPQGIGGELFF. DNA for the CDR3: TGTGCCAGCAGCTCCCCCCAGGGAATCGGCGGGGAGCTGTTTTTT. Together with reference TRBV5-6 and TRBJ2-2, the CDR3 gives the full variable domain: DAGVTQSPTHLIKTRGQQVTLRCSPKSGHDTVSWYQQALGQGPQFIFQYYEEEERQRGNFPDRFSGHQFPNYSSELNVNALLLGDSALYLCASSSPQGIGGELFFGEGSRLTVL.

The rearrangement uses TRBV6-5 and TRBJ2-7; weak D call: TRBD2 (5 bases). The V end lost 8 bases, the J end lost 4 bases, and 15 bases lay between the germline ends. CDR1 is MNHEY, CDR2 SVGAGI, per germline. There are 13 residues in the CDR3. For the CDR3, the DNA is TGTGCCAGCTTAAAAGCGGCTACTTACGAGCAGTACTTC. This gives the protein CASLKAATYEQYF.

V and J are TRBV15 and TRBJ1-1; unclear D gene. Germline V gene sequence: CDR1 LNHNV, CDR2 YYDKDF (reference sequence). CDR3 length: 12 amino acids. V gave up 3 bases and J gave up 6 bases, with 8 bases separating them. Written as DNA, the CDR3 is TGTGCCACCAGCAGGGGTATGCCTGAAGCTTTCTTT. Its protein product is CATSRGMPEAFF. Supplemented by reference TRBV15 and TRBJ1-1, the full variable domain reads DAMVIQNPRYQVTQFGKPVTLSCSQTLNHNVMYWYQQKSSQAPKLLFHYYDKDFNNEADTPDNFQSRRPNTSFCFLDIRSPGLGDTAMYLCATSRGMPEAFFGQGTRLTVV.

This clone was detected once. Other DNA variants within this sample encode the same CDR3. This chain uses TRBV7-9 with TRBJ2-7, with TRBD2 identical over 7 bases. Germline CDR1 is SEHNR and CDR2 is FQNEAQ (reference sequence). The ends lost 4 bases at V and 4 bases at J; junction bases unmatched: 4. This CDR3 spans 13 amino acids. The CDR3 is CASSSPGGYEQYF. CDR3 bases: TGTGCCAGCAGCTCCCCCGGGGGGTACGAGCAGTACTTC.

V is TRBV7-2 and J is TRBJ2-2; D might be TRBD2 (5 bases). CDR3 length equals 16 residues. V lost 5 bases and J lost 5, with 18 bases in between. The germline CDR1 and CDR2 sequences are SGHTA and FQGNSA. The CDR3 DNA is TGTGCCAGCAGCCCTAGTGTGGGCCGGGGAACCGGGGAGCTGTTTTTT. Its protein is CASSPSVGRGTGELFF.

V is TRBV5-1 and J is TRBJ2-2; D gene uncertain. The V gene lost 0 bases and the J gene lost 1 base, with 4 bases spanning the gap. The length of the CDR3 is 14 residues. CDR1 is SGHRS, CDR2 YFSETQ, per germline. CDR3 in amino acids: CASSLGGNTGELFF. CDR3 DNA sequence: TGCGCCAGCAGCTTGGGAGGGAACACCGGGGAGCTGTTTTTT.